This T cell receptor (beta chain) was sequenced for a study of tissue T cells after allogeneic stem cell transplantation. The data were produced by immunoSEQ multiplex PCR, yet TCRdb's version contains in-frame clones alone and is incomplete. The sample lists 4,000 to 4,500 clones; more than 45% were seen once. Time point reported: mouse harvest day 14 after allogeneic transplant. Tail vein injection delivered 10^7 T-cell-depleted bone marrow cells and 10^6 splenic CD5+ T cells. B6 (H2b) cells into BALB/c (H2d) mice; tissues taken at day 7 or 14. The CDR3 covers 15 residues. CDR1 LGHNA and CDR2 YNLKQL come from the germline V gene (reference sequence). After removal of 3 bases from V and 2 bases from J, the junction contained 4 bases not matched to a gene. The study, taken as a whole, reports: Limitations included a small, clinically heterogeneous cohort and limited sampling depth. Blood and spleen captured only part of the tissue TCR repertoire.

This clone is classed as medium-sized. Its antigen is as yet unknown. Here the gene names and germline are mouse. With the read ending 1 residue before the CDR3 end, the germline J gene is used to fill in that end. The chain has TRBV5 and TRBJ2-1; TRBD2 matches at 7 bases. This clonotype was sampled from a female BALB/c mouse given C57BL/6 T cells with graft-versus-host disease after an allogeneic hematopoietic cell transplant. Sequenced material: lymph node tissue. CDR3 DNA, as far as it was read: TGTGCCAGCAGCCAGGGGGGGAGGGACTATGCTGAGCAGTTC. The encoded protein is CASSQGGRDYAEQF. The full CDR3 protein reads CASSQGGRDYAEQFF.